This is a list of T cell receptor beta chains from one sample in a study of control samples from healthy donors and cancer patients. Sequencing used immunoSEQ multiplex PCR; TCRdb keeps in-frame clones, though not all of them. The table shows some 100,000 clones, with more than 80% occurring only once. Source material: blood. The receptors originated from a man aged 18 to 29 in good health. The CDR3 runs from the conserved cysteine through the conserved F or W. Fields, in order: D gene, V gene, J gene, clone size, CDR3 DNA, CDR3 protein. The D gene is left open where the match is weak. Part of the rows lack a size; the others show once, few, many or a class for expanded clones.

d_call: TRBD1; v_call: TRBV3-1/TRBV3-2; j_call: TRBJ1-1; clone_size: .; cdr3_nt: TGTGCCAGCAGCCAAGAAACCGGGACAGGGGACATGAACACTGAAGCTTTCTTT; cdr3_aa: CASSQETGTGDMNTEAFF
d_call: .; v_call: TRBV6-5; j_call: TRBJ2-1; clone_size: .; cdr3_nt: TGTGCCAGCTTGGGGCAGAGTGAGCAGTTCTTC; cdr3_aa: CASLGQSEQFF
d_call: TRBD1; v_call: TRBV5-1; j_call: TRBJ1-1; clone_size: .; cdr3_nt: TGCGCCAGCAGCACGGACAGGAAAGGGAACACTGAAGCTTTCTTT; cdr3_aa: CASSTDRKGNTEAFF
d_call: .; v_call: TRBV13; j_call: TRBJ2-3; clone_size: .; cdr3_nt: TGTGCCAGCAGCCCGAATCCCGGCAGTGAGGGCGATACGCAGTATTTT; cdr3_aa: CASSPNPGSEGDTQYF
d_call: .; v_call: TRBV30; j_call: TRBJ1-3; clone_size: .; cdr3_nt: TGTGCCTGGAGTGCCTATGGGGGGCTGCGGGGAAACACCATATATTTT; cdr3_aa: CAWSAYGGLRGNTIYF
d_call: TRBD1; v_call: TRBV5-1; j_call: TRBJ2-2; clone_size: .; cdr3_nt: TGCGCCAGCAGCGTTCCCGGGACAGAGAACACCGGGGAGCTGTTTTTT; cdr3_aa: CASSVPGTENTGELFF
d_call: .; v_call: TRBV9; j_call: TRBJ2-2; clone_size: once; cdr3_nt: TGTGCCAGCAGCGTAGAGGTAGGGACCCACACCGGGGAGCTGTTTTTT; cdr3_aa: CASSVEVGTHTGELFF
d_call: .; v_call: TRBV27; j_call: TRBJ2-7; clone_size: .; cdr3_nt: TGTGCCAGCTGCGAAGCGGGTATTGGCTACGAGCAGTACTTC; cdr3_aa: CASCEAGIGYEQYF
d_call: TRBD1; v_call: TRBV30; j_call: TRBJ1-4; clone_size: .; cdr3_nt: TGTGCCTGGAGTGTACGAACAGGGGAGGGAGGTGAAAAACTGTTTTTT; cdr3_aa: CAWSVRTGEGGEKLFF
d_call: .; v_call: TRBV5-1; j_call: TRBJ2-7; clone_size: .; cdr3_nt: TGCGCCAGCAGCCTCTCTAGCAACGAGCAGTACTTC; cdr3_aa: CASSLSSNEQYF